The entry below describes one T cell receptor beta chain. Antigen: not known. The same CDR3 also results from other DNA sequences found in this sample. Sequencing in the ViraFEST assay came after antigen-specific CD4+ T cells had been expanded with viral peptide pools, which were used to stimulate PBMC. Culture lasted about 10 days before CD4+ T cell isolation. Having tested negative for nucleocapsid antibodies, the vaccine recipients showed no prior SARS-CoV-2 infection. From germline, CDR1 is SGHNT and CDR2 YYREEE (reference sequence). The CDR3 runs to 13 residues. V lost 2 bases and J 5 bases, leaving 7 bases between the germline ends. The sample belongs to a study of vaccination effects on CD4 cells after COVID-19. As for the study in general: It was two doses of either the BNT162b2 or mRNA-1273 vaccine that participants received.

General study points: Only 1 of 255 vaccine-induced clones from healthy vaccinees cross-reacted with common cold coronaviruses. Both infection-induced and vaccine-induced clones contracted markedly at late post-vaccination timepoints.

Produced via immunoSEQ multiplex PCR; TCRdb's table is partial and in-frame only. The sample contains 37,000 or so clones, roughly 62% of which appear only once. The sequencing here drew on CD4+ T cells from PBMCs cultured with HCoV-OC43 spike peptides, taken before COVID-19 vaccination. Subset denoted: HCoV-OC43 spike overlapping peptide pool stimulation. This receptor was identified in a human donor who received a COVID-19 vaccine. V is TRBV5-4 and J is TRBJ2-2; D might be TRBD2 (5 bases). The CDR3 DNA sequence: TGTGCCAGCAGCTTCCGGGGAACCGGGGAGCTGTTTTTT. This sequence encodes CASSFRGTGELFF.